Described below is a single TCR beta chain sequence and its context. TCRdb analysed the RT-PCR reads with MiXCR anew, one entry per CDR3 protein. The sample contains roughly 540,000 distinct CDR3 sequences, roughly 25% of which appear only once. This CDR3 is built from 13 residues. V gave up 3 bases and J gave up 1 base, with 9 bases separating them. Germline CDR1 and CDR2: DFQATT and SNEGSKA (reference sequence). This specimen comes from a study of response to subunit inactivated influenza vaccine. The same sample was also used in a study of T cells expressing NK-cell markers. That paper adds: UMIs accompanied the 5'RACE template switching by which TCR beta cDNA was made. What restricted sorting to alpha-beta TCR T cells in several experiments was an anti-gamma-delta TCR antibody.

Here the sequenced sample was CD4+ T cells sorted from PBMCs, taken 11 to 12 days after vaccination. The rearrangement uses TRBV20-1 and TRBJ2-5; D may correspond to TRBD1 or TRBD2 (5 bases each). The TCR was taken from a man aged 45 to 65 who received an inactivated influenza vaccine. CDR3 in DNA: TGCAGTGCTAGCCGAGGGGCCCAAGAGACCCAGTACTTC. Protein product: CSASRGAQETQYF.